This T cell receptor (beta chain) was identified during a study of OX40 agonist ivuxolimab in advanced cancers. Study summary: Hepatocellular carcinoma, melanoma, renal cell or head and neck cancer was diagnosed in the dose-escalation patients.

Clones were read by immunoSEQ multiplex PCR, and TCRdb kept only the in-frame ones, dropping some. The data show roughly 89,000 clones, about 82% seen once. Excluded were patients having autoimmune disease history or systemic immunosuppression. General study results and limits: Circulating CD4+ and CD8+ T cells showed clonal expansion by week 6 at 0.1 to 3.0 mg/kg.

CDR1 is LNHDA and CDR2 is SQIVND in the germline V gene (reference sequence). This CDR3 spans 15 amino acids. V dropped 8 bases and J dropped 3; count of bases not matched to a gene: 8. About this clone itself: Its antigen is unknown.

The clonotype originates from an adult with an advanced solid tumor such as melanoma, head and neck, liver or kidney cancer. This chain connects TRBV19 to TRBJ2-2, with 8 nucleotides matching TRBD1. Specimen: CD4+ or CD8+ T cells sorted from blood, collected in a trial of the OX40 agonist ivuxolimab. The CDR3 reads CASGDRGTYTGELFF. The DNA of the CDR3 is TGTGCCAGTGGCGACAGGGGTACGTACACCGGGGAGCTGTTTTTT. Looking up the rest from reference TRBV19 and TRBJ2-2 gives the full variable domain: DGGITQSPKYLFRKEGQNVTLSCEQNLNHDAMYWYRQDPGQGLRLIYYSQIVNDFQKGDIAEGYSVSREKKESFPLTVTSAQKNPTAFYLCASGDRGTYTGELFFGEGSRLTVL.